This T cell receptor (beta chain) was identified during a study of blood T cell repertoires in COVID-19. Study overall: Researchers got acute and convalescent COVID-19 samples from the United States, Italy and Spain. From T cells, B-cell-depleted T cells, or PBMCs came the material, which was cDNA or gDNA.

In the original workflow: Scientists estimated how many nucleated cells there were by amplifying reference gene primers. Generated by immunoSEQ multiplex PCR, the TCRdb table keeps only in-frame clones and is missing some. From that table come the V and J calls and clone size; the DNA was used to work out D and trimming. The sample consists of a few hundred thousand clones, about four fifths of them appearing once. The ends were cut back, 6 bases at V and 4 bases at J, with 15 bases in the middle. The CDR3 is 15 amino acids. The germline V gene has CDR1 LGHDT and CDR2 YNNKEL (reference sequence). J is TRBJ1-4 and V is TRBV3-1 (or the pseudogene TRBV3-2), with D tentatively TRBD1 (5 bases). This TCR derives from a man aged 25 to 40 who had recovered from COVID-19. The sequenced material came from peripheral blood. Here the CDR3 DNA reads TGTGCCAGCAGGCAGGGCCCTGCAGGTAATGAAAAACTGTTTTTT. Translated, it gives CASRQGPAGNEKLFF.